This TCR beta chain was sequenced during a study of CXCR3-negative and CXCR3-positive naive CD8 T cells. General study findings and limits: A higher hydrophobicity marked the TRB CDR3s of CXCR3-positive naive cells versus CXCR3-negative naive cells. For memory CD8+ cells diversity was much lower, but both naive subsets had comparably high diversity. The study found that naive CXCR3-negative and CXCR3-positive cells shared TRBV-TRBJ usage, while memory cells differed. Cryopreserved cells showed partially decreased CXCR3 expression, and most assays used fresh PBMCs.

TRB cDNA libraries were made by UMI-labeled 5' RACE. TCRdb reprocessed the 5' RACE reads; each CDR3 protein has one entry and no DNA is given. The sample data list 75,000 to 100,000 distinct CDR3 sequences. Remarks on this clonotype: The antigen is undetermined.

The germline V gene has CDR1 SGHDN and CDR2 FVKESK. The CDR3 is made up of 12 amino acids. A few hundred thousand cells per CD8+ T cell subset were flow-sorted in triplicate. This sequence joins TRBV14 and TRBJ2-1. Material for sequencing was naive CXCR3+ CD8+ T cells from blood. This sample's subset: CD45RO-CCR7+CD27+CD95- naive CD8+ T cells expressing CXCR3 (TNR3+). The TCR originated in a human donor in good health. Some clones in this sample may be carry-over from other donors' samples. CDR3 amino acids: CASSQNYNEQFF.